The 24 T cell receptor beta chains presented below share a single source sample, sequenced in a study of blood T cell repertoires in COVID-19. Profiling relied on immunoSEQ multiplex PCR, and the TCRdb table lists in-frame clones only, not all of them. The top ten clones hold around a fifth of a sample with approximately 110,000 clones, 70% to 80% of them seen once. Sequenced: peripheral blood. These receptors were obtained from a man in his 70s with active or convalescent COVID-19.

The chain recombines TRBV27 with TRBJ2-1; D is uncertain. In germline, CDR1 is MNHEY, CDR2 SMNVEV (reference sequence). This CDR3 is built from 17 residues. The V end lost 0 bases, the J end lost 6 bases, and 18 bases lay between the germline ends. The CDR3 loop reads CASSLSYLEMRSNEQFF. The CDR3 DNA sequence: TGTGCCAGCAGTTTATCGTACTTAGAGATGCGAAGCAATGAGCAGTTCTTC.

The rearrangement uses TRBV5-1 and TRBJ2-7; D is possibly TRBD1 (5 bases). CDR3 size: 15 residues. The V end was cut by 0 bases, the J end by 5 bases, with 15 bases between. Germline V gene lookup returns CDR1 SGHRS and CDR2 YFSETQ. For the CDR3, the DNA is TGCGCCAGCAGCTTGGCCCCCAGGGAAGGGGACGAGCAGTACTTC. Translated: CASSLAPREGDEQYF. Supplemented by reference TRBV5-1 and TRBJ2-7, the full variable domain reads KAGVTQTPRYLIKTRGQQVTLSCSPISGHRSVSWYQQTPGQGLQFLFEYFSETQRNKGNFPGRFSGRQFSNSRSEMNVSTLELGDSALYLCASSLAPREGDEQYFGPGTRLTVT.

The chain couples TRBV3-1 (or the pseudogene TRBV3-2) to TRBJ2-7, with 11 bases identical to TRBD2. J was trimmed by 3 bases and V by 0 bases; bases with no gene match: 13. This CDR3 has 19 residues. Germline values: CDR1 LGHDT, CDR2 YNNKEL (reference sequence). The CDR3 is CASSQEVSGRAYLFYEQYF. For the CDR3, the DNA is TGTGCCAGCAGCCAAGAGGTTAGCGGGAGGGCTTATCTCTTCTACGAGCAGTACTTC.

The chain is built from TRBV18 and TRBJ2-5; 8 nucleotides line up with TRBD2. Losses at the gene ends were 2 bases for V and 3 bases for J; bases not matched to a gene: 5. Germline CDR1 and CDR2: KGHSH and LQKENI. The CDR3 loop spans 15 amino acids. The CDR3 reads CASSPRAGREETQYF. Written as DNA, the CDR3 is TGTGCCAGCTCACCAAGGGCCGGGAGGGAAGAGACCCAGTACTTC.

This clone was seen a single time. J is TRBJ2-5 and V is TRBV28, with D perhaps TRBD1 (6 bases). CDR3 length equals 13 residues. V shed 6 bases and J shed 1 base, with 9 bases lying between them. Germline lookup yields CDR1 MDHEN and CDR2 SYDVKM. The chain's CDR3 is CASSRTVQETQYF. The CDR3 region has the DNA TGTGCCAGCAGCCGGACAGTCCAAGAGACCCAGTACTTC.

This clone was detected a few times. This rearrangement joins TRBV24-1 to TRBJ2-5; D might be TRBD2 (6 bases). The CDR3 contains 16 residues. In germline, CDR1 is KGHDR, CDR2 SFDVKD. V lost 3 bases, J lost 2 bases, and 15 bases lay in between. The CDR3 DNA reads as TGTGCCACCAGTGATGATACGGGGGTGAGGCAAGAGACCCAGTACTTC. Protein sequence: CATSDDTGVRQETQYF.

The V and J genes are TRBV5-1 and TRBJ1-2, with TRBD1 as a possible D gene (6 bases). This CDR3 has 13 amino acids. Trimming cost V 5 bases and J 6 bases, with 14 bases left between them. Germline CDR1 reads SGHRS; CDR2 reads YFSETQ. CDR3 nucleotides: TGCGCCAGCAGTCCGGGACATGGGAATGGCTACACCTTC. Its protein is CASSPGHGNGYTF.

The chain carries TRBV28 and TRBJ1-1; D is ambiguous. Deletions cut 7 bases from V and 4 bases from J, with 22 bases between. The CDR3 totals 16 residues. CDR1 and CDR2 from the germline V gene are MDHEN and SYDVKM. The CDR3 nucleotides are TGTGCCAGCACCGTAGGGATGGGTGAGGGTGGCACTGAAGCTTTCTTT. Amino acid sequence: CASTVGMGEGGTEAFF. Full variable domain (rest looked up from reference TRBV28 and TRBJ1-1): DVKVTQSSRYLVKRTGEKVFLECVQDMDHENMFWYRQDPGLGLRLIYFSYDVKMKEKGDIPEGYSVSREKKERFSLILESASTNQTSMYLCASTVGMGEGGTEAFFGQGTRLTVV.

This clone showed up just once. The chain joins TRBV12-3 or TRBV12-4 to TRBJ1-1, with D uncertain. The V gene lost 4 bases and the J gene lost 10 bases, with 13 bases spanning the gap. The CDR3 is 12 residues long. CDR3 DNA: TGTGCCAGCAGTTCCAATCAGGAACGAGCTTTCTTT. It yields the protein CASSSNQERAFF.

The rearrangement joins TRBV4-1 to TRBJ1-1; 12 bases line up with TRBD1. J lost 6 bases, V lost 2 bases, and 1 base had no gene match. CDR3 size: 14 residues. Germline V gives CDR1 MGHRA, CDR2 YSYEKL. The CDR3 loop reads CASSQRDRGPEAFF. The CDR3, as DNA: TGCGCCAGCAGCCAACGGGACAGGGGGCCTGAAGCTTTCTTT.

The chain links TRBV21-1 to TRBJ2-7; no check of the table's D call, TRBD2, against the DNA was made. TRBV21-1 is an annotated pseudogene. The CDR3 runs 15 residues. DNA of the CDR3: TGTGCCAGCAGCAAAGGAGGGTCGTGCCTCTACGAGCAGTACTTC. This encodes CASSKGGSCLYEQYF.

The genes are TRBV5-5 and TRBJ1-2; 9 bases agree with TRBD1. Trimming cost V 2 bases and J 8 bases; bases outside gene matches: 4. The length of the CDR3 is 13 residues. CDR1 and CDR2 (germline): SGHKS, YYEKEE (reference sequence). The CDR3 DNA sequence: TGTGCCAGCAGCTTTTGGGACAGGGAAGGCTACACCTTC. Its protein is CASSFWDREGYTF.

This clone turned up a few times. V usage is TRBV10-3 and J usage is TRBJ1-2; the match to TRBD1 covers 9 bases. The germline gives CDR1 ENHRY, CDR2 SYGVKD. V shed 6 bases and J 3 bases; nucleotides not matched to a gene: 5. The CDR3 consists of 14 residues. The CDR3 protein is CAISRQGDDYGYTF. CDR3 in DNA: TGTGCCATCAGCCGACAGGGGGACGACTATGGCTACACCTTC.

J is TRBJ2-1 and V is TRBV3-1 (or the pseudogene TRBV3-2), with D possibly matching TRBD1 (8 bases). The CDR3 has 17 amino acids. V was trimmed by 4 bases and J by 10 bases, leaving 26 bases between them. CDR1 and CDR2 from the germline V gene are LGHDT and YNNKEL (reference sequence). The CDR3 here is CASSPRQGRVGKDEQFF. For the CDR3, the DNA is TGTGCCAGCAGCCCCCGACAGGGGAGGGTCGGGAAGGACGAGCAGTTCTTC.

This CDR3 reads CASSTGGYGYTF. The CDR3 nucleotides are TGTGCCAGTTCCACAGGGGGCTATGGCTACACCTTC. V usage is TRBV18 and J usage is TRBJ1-2; TRBD1 aligns across 8 bases. The germline V gene has CDR1 KGHSH and CDR2 LQKENI. V shed 9 bases and J 4 bases; nucleotides not matched to a gene: 4. This CDR3 has 12 amino acids. Looking up the rest from reference TRBV18 and TRBJ1-2 gives the full variable domain: NAGVMQNPRHLVRRRGQEARLRCSPMKGHSHVYWYRQLPEEGLKFMVYLQKENIIDESGMPKERFSAEFPKEGPSILRIQQVVRGDSAAYFCASSTGGYGYTFGSGTRLTVV.

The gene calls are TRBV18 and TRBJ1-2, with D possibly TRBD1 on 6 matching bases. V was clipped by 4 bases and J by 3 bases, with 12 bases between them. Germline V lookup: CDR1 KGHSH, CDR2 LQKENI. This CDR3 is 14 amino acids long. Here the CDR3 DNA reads TGTGCCAGCTCACAAGGCAGGGGCGACTATGGCTACACCTTC. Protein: CASSQGRGDYGYTF.

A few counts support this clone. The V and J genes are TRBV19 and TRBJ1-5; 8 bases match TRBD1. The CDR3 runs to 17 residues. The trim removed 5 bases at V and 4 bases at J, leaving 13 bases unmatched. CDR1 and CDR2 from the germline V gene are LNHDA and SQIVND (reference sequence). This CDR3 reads CASSGRSGQGGNQPQHF. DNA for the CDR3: TGTGCCAGTAGTGGACGCTCCGGACAGGGCGGAAATCAGCCCCAGCATTTT.

The CDR3 is CASSPGTGTYEQYF. CDR3 coding DNA: TGTGCCAGCTCACCGGGGACAGGAACCTACGAGCAGTACTTC. This chain uses TRBV18 with TRBJ2-7, with 8 nucleotides matching TRBD1. This CDR3 is 14 amino acids long. Germline CDR1 KGHSH, CDR2 LQKENI. J lost 2 bases, V lost 3 bases, and 3 bases had no gene match.

CDR3 nucleotides: TGTGCCACCAGCACCAGACAGGGAACTACAGATACGCAGTATTTT. Protein: CATSTRQGTTDTQYF. The chain couples TRBV15 to TRBJ2-3; 7 bases are shared with TRBD1. V lost 4 bases to trimming and J lost 3 bases; unmatched junction nucleotides: 7. From germline, CDR1 is LNHNV and CDR2 YYDKDF (reference sequence). CDR3 length: 15 residues. Filled out from reference TRBV15 and TRBJ2-3, the complete variable domain reads DAMVIQNPRYQVTQFGKPVTLSCSQTLNHNVMYWYQQKSSQAPKLLFHYYDKDFNNEADTPDNFQSRRPNTSFCFLDIRSPGLGDTAMYLCATSTRQGTTDTQYFGPGTRLTVL.

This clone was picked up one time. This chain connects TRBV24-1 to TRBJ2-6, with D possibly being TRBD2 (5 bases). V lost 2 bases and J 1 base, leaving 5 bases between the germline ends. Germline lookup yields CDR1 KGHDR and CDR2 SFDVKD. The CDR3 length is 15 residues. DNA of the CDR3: TGTGCCACCAGTGATTGGGAGTCTGGGGCCAACGTCCTGACTTTC. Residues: CATSDWESGANVLTF.

The CDR3 nucleotides are TGTGCCAGCAGAGGGACAGGGGAGAATGGCTACACCTTC. Protein product: CASRGTGENGYTF. The chain employs TRBV27 and TRBJ1-2, with 10 bases fitting TRBD1. The germline gives CDR1 MNHEY, CDR2 SMNVEV (reference sequence). This CDR3 has 13 amino acids. V was pared by 6 bases and J by 6 bases, with 4 bases of the junction left unmatched.

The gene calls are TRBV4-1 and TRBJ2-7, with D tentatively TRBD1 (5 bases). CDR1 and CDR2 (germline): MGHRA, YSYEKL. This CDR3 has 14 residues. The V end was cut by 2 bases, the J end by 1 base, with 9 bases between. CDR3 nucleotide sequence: TGCGCCAGCAGCCAATCACAGGTTTCCTACGAGCAGTACTTC. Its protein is CASSQSQVSYEQYF.

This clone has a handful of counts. The CDR3 coding sequence is TGTGCCAGCAGAACAGGGGGCGTCGGTGAAGCTTTCTTT. It yields the protein CASRTGGVGEAFF. The genes are TRBV6-5 and TRBJ1-1; TRBD1 agrees at 9 bases. V shed 6 bases and J 7 bases; nucleotides not matched to a gene: 6. CDR3 length: 13 residues. Per germline, CDR1 MNHEY and CDR2 SVGAGI.

The CDR3 DNA reads TGTGCCAGCAGCCAATCAGGGCGGGGCACCGGGGAGCTGTTTTTT. Translation gives CASSQSGRGTGELFF. The chain uses TRBV3-1 (or the pseudogene TRBV3-2) and TRBJ2-2, with D perhaps TRBD2 (6 bases). This CDR3 is 15 amino acids long. Looked up from germline, CDR1 is LGHDT and CDR2 is YNNKEL (reference sequence). Trimming cost V 2 bases and J 4 bases, with 11 bases left between them.